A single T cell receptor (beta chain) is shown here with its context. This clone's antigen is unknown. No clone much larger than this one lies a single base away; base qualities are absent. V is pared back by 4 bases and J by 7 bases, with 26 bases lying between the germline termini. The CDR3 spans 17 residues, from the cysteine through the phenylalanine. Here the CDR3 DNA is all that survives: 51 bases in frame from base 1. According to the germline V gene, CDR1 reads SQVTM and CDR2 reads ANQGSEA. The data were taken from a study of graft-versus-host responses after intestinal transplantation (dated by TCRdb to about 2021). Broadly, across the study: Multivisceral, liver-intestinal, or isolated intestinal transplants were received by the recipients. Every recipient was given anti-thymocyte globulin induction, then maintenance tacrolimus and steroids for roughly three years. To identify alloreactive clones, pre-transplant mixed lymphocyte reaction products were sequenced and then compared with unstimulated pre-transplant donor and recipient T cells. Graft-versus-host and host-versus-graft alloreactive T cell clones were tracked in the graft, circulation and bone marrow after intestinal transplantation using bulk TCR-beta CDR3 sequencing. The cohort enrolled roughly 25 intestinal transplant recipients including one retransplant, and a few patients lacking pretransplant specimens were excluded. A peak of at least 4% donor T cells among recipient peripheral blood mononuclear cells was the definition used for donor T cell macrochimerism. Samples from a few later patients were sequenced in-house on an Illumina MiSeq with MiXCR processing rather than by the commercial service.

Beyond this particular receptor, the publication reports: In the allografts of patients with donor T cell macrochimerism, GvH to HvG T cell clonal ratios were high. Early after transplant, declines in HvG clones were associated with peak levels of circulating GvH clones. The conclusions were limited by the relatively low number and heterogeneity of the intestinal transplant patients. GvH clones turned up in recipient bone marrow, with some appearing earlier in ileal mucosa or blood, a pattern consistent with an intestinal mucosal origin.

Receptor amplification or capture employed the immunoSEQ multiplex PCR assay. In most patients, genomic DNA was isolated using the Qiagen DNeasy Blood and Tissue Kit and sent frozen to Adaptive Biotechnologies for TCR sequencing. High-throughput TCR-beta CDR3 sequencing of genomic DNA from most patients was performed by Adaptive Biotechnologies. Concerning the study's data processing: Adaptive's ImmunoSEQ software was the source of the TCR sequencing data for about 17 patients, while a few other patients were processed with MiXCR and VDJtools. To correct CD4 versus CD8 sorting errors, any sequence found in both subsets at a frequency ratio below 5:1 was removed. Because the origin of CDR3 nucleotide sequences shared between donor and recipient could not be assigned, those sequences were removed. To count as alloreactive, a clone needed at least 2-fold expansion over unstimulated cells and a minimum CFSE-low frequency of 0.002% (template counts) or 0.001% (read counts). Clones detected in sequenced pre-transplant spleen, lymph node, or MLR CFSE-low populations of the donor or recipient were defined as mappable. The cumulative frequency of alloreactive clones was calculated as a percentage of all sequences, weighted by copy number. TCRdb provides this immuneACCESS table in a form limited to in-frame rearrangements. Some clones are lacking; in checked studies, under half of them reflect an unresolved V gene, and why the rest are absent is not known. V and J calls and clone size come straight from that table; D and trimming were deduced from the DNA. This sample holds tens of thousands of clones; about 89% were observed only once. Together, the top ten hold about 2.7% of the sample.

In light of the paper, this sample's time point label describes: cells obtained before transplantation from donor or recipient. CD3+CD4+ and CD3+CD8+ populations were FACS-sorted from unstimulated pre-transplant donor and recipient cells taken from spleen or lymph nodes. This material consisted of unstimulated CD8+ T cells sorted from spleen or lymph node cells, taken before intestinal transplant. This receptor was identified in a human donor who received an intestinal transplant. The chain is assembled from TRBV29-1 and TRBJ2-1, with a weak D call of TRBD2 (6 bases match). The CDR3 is CSVGPSRSGPPRNEQFF. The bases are TGCAGCGTTGGACCATCCAGAAGCGGGCCCCCGCGGAATGAGCAGTTCTTC.